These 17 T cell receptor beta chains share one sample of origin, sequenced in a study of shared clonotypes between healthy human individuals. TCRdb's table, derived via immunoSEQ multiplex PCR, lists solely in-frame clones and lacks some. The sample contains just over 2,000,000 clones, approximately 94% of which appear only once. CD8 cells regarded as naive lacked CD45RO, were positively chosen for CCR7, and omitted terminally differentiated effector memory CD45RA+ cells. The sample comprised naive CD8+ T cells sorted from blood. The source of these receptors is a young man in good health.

Written as DNA, the CDR3 is TGTGCCAGCAGTTTATATCAGGGGGAGGGCACCGGGGAGCTGTTTTTT. This sequence encodes CASSLYQGEGTGELFF. The rearrangement joins TRBV27 to TRBJ2-2; D is possibly TRBD1 or TRBD2 (7 bases each). Between the trimmed V and J ends, which lost 1 base and 4 bases, there was a span of 13 bases. The CDR3 extends over 16 amino acids. Germline V lookup: CDR1 MNHEY, CDR2 SMNVEV (reference sequence).

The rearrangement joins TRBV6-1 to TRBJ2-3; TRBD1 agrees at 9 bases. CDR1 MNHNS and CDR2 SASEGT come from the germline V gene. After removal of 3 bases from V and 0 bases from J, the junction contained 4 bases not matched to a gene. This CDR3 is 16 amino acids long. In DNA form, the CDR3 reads TGTGCCAGCAGTGAGCCCGGGACAGGGAGCACAGATACGCAGTATTTT. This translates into CASSEPGTGSTDTQYF.

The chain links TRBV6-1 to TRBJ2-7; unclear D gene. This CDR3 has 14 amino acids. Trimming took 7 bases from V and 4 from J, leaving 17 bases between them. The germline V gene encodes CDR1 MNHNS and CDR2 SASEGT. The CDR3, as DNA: TGTGCCAGCATTTCGTCCCCCGAAGGGTACGAGCAGTACTTC. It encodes CASISSPEGYEQYF.

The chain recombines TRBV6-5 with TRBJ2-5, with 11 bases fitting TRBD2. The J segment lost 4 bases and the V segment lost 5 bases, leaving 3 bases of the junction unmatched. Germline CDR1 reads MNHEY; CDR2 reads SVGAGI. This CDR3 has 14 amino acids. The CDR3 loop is CASSELAGAETQYF. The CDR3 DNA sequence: TGTGCCAGCAGTGAACTAGCGGGAGCAGAGACCCAGTACTTC.

CDR3: CASSEGQGARTGELFF. The CDR3 DNA sequence: TGTGCCAGCAGTGAGGGACAGGGGGCTAGGACCGGGGAGCTGTTTTTT. This sequence joins TRBV28 and TRBJ2-2; 12 bases match TRBD1. The CDR3 is 16 residues long. Germline V gives CDR1 MDHEN, CDR2 SYDVKM. V was pared by 5 bases and J by 5 bases, with 6 bases of the junction left unmatched.

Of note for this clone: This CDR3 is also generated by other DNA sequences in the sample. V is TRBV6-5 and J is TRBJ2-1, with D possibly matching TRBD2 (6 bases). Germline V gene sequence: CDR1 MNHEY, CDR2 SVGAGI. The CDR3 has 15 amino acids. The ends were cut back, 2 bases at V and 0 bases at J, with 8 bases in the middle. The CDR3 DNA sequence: TGTGCCAGCAGTTACGACGGGAGCTCCTACAATGAGCAGTTCTTC. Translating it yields CASSYDGSSYNEQFF.

CDR3 DNA sequence: TGTGCCAGCAGTCCGAGTGACACAGATACGCAGTATTTT. Amino acids: CASSPSDTDTQYF. The chain employs TRBV7-6 and TRBJ2-3; D not certain. V was pared by 6 bases and J by 2 bases, with 9 bases between. The germline CDR1 and CDR2 sequences are SGHVS and FNYEAQ. This CDR3 has 13 amino acids.

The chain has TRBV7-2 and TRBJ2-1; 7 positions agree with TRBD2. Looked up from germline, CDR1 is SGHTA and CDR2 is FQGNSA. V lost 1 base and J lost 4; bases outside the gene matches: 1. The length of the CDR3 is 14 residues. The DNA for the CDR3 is TGTGCCAGCAGCTTAGAAGCGGGGTACAATGAGCAGTTCTTC. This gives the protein CASSLEAGYNEQFF.

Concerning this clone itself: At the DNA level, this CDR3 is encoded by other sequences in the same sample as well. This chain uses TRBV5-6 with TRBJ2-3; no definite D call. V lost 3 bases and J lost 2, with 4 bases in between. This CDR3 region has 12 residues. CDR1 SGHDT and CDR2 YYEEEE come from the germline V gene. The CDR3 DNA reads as TGTGCCAGCAGCTCCTACACAGATACGCAGTATTTT. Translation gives CASSSYTDTQYF.

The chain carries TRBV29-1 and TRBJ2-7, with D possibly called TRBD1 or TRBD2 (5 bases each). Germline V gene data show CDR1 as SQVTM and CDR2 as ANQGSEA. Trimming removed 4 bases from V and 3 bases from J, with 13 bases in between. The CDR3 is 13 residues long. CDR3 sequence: CSVVGVLNYEQYF. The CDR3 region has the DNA TGCAGCGTTGTGGGGGTGCTCAACTACGAGCAGTACTTC.

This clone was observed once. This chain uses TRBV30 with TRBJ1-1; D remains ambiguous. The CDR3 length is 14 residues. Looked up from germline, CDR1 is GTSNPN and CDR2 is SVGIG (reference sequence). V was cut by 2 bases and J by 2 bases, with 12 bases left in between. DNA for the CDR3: TGTGCCTGGAGTCGGATTGTGGGTAACACTGAAGCTTTCTTT. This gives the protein CAWSRIVGNTEAFF.

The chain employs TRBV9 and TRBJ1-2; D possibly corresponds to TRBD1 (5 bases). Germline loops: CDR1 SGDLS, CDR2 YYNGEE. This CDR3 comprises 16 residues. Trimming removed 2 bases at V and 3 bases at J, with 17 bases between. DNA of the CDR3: TGTGCCAGCAGCGTCGGGACTGAGGCCCTTTACTATGGCTACACCTTC. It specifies CASSVGTEALYYGYTF.

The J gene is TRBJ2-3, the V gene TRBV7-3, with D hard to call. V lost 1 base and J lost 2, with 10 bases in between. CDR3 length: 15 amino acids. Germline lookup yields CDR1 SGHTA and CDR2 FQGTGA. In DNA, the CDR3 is TGTGCCAGCAGCTTAAATGTAGCCGACACAGATACGCAGTATTTT. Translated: CASSLNVADTDTQYF.

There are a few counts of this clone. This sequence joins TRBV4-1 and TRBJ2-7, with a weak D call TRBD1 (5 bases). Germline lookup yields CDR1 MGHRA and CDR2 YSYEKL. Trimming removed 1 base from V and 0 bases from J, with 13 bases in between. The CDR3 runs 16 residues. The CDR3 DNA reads TGCGCCAGCAGCCAAGTTCGACAGCCTAGCTCCTACGAGCAGTACTTC. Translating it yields CASSQVRQPSSYEQYF.

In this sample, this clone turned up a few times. The CDR3, as DNA: TGTGCCAGCAGTCCCGGACAGGGGGCCGAGGGCTACACCTTC. Its translation is CASSPGQGAEGYTF. The rearrangement joins TRBV27 to TRBJ1-2; 11 bases are a match to TRBD1. This CDR3 comprises 14 residues. Germline CDR1 and CDR2: MNHEY and SMNVEV (reference sequence). The V segment lost 5 bases and the J segment 8 bases; nucleotides outside the gene matches: 7.

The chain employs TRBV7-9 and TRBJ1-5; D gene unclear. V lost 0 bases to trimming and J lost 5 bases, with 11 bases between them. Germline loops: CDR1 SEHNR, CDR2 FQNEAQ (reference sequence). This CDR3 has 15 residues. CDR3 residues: CASSLADPGHQPQHF. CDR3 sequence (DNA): TGTGCCAGCAGCTTAGCCGACCCTGGACATCAGCCCCAGCATTTT.

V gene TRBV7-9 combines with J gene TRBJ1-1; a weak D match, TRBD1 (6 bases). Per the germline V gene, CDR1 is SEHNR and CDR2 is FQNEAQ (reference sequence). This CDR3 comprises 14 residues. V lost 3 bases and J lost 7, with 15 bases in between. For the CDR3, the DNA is TGTGCCAGCAGCTTTATGGGGGGGCATGGTGAAGCTTTCTTT. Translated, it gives CASSFMGGHGEAFF.